These 26 T cell receptor beta chains came from one sample sequenced in a study of shared clonotypes between healthy human individuals. Using immunoSEQ multiplex PCR, the repertoire was profiled, and TCRdb retains in-frame clones only, with some absent. Among around 2.3 million clones, approximately 96% were seen once, and the ten largest hold around 0.13%. The sequenced sample was naive CD4+ T cells sorted from blood. Subset specified: CD45RA+ positively selected. Every receptor here comes from a man in his late teens or twenties in good health.

V gene TRBV6-5 combines with J gene TRBJ1-2; maybe TRBD1 (5 bases). The germline gives CDR1 MNHEY, CDR2 SVGAGI. The CDR3 is 15 amino acids. Deletions cut 2 bases from V and 4 bases from J, with 14 bases between. CDR3 DNA sequence: TGTGCCAGCAGTTACGCCCAGGGTCAGGGCTATGGCTACACCTTC. Translated: CASSYAQGQGYGYTF.

A remark on this clone: Other DNA sequences in this specimen translate into the identical CDR3. The V gene is TRBV6-1, the J gene TRBJ2-7, with 8 bases lining up with TRBD1. Germline-derived CDR1 and CDR2 are MNHNS and SASEGT. Trimming at V came to 1 base and at J to 2 bases, leaving 4 bases not matched to a gene. This CDR3 is built from 15 residues. CDR3 protein: CASSEGGTGPYEQYF. Written as DNA, the CDR3 is TGTGCCAGCAGTGAAGGGGGGACAGGACCCTACGAGCAGTACTTC.

The chain employs TRBV7-9 and TRBJ1-5; D uncertain. Germline CDR1 and CDR2: SEHNR and FQNEAQ (reference sequence). The CDR3 totals 11 residues. Trimming shortened V by 5 bases and J by 5 bases, and 4 bases separated the two germline ends. The CDR3 DNA sequence: TGTGCCAGCAGCCCAGATCAGCCCCAGCATTTT. As protein: CASSPDQPQHF.

The chain recombines TRBV18 with TRBJ1-2; weak D call: TRBD1 (5 bases). The germline V gene encodes CDR1 KGHSH and CDR2 LQKENI. The CDR3 contains 14 residues. V dropped 8 bases and J dropped 2 bases, with 15 bases sitting between them. The CDR3 protein is CASVLGAGNYGYTF. CDR3 nucleotides: TGTGCCAGCGTCCTAGGGGCGGGAAACTATGGCTACACCTTC. Supplemented by reference TRBV18 and TRBJ1-2, the full variable domain reads NAGVMQNPRHLVRRRGQEARLRCSPMKGHSHVYWYRQLPEEGLKFMVYLQKENIIDESGMPKERFSAEFPKEGPSILRIQQVVRGDSAAYFCASVLGAGNYGYTFGSGTRLTVV.

The rearrangement uses TRBV10-3 and TRBJ1-1, with D uncertain. Trimming took 3 bases from V and 6 from J, leaving 14 bases between them. Germline V CDR1 and CDR2: ENHRY, SYGVKD. CDR3 size: 14 residues. Written as DNA, the CDR3 is TGTGCCATCAGTGACCCGTTTGGTCGGCCTGAAGCTTTCTTT. This translates into CAISDPFGRPEAFF.

V usage is TRBV2 and J usage is TRBJ1-1, with a weak D call TRBD1 (5 bases). The CDR3 has 11 residues. From germline, CDR1 is SNHLY and CDR2 FYNNEI. The V end lost 3 bases, the J end lost 10 bases, and 9 bases lay between the germline ends. As DNA, the CDR3 is TGTGCCAGCAGTGATATCGGGGGAGCTTTCTTT. This sequence encodes CASSDIGGAFF.

This chain joins TRBV29-1 and TRBJ1-2; 7 bases are a match to TRBD1. V lost 5 bases, J lost 8 bases, and 14 bases stayed unmatched. The CDR3 runs 14 residues. Germline V gene sequence: CDR1 SQVTM, CDR2 ANQGSEA. CDR3: CSVTKGTARQGYTF. The CDR3 DNA reads TGCAGCGTTACAAAAGGGACAGCCCGGCAAGGCTACACCTTC.

This clone was observed once. The chain carries TRBV28 and TRBJ1-4; TRBD1 agrees at 7 bases. The CDR3 is 16 amino acids. Germline CDR1 reads MDHEN; CDR2 reads SYDVKM. After removal of 4 bases from V and 4 bases from J, the junction contained 9 bases not matched to a gene. The CDR3 DNA is TGTGCCAGCAGTTCTCCCTCCGGGACAGTTAATGAAAAACTGTTTTTT. This codes for CASSSPSGTVNEKLFF.

The rearrangement uses TRBV10-3 and TRBJ1-3; D is undetermined. The V and J ends lost 10 bases and 1 base respectively, with 14 bases between them. Germline lookup yields CDR1 ENHRY and CDR2 SYGVKD. The CDR3 runs to 14 residues. The CDR3 protein is CATRATESGNTIYF. The CDR3 nucleotides are TGTGCCACCCGGGCGACGGAGTCTGGAAACACCATATATTTT.

V and J are TRBV18 and TRBJ1-1; TRBD1 is a possible D gene (6 bases). This CDR3 has 14 residues. The V and J ends lost 4 bases and 2 bases respectively, with 11 bases between them. The V gene's germline CDR1 is KGHSH and CDR2 LQKENI. The CDR3 DNA is TGTGCCAGCTCACTTCGACAGGAAAACACTGAAGCTTTCTTT. This sequence encodes CASSLRQENTEAFF. Complete variable domain (other parts from reference TRBV18 and TRBJ1-1): NAGVMQNPRHLVRRRGQEARLRCSPMKGHSHVYWYRQLPEEGLKFMVYLQKENIIDESGMPKERFSAEFPKEGPSILRIQQVVRGDSAAYFCASSLRQENTEAFFGQGTRLTVV.

This chain connects TRBV7-9 to TRBJ2-3; tentative D call: TRBD1 (5 bases). Germline V gene data show CDR1 as SEHNR and CDR2 as FQNEAQ (reference sequence). The V gene lost 2 bases and the J gene lost 0 bases, with 9 bases spanning the gap. The CDR3 consists of 15 residues. The CDR3 region has the DNA TGTGCCAGCAGCTTATTTGACAGTAGCACAGATACGCAGTATTTT. This encodes CASSLFDSSTDTQYF.

CDR3 sequence: CASRGTGGEQYF. The CDR3 coding sequence is TGTGCCAGCAGGGGGACAGGAGGCGAGCAGTACTTC. The chain links TRBV6-5 to TRBJ2-7; 8 bases map to TRBD1. CDR1 is MNHEY and CDR2 is SVGAGI in the germline V gene. The ends lost 6 bases at V and 6 bases at J; junction bases unmatched: 4. This CDR3 comprises 12 residues.

The chain couples TRBV18 to TRBJ1-2; 9 nucleotides align to TRBD1. This CDR3 has 15 residues. Per the germline V gene, CDR1 is KGHSH and CDR2 is LQKENI. Trimming at V came to 6 bases and at J to 4 bases, leaving 9 bases not matched to a gene. The DNA of the CDR3 is TGTGCCAGCTCGGGACGGGACAGGGATATCTATGGCTACACCTTC. Translated, it gives CASSGRDRDIYGYTF.

V gene TRBV15 combines with J gene TRBJ2-7, with TRBD2 as a possible D gene (6 bases). The CDR3 is 16 amino acids. Per germline, CDR1 LNHNV and CDR2 YYDKDF (reference sequence). V dropped 3 bases and J dropped 0 bases, with 15 bases sitting between them. CDR3 sequence (DNA): TGTGCCACCAGCAGGGGGCCGGGGGTAACCTCCTACGAGCAGTACTTC. It translates to CATSRGPGVTSYEQYF.

The chain recombines TRBV7-6 with TRBJ2-7; tentative D call: TRBD2 (6 bases). Germline values: CDR1 SGHVS, CDR2 FNYEAQ. V gave up 0 bases and J gave up 5 bases, with 14 bases separating them. This CDR3 is built from 15 residues. The CDR3, as DNA: TGTGCCAGCAGCTTAGCGGGGGGACGTCCCCACGAGCAGTACTTC. This gives the protein CASSLAGGRPHEQYF.

In DNA form, the CDR3 reads TGTGCCAGCAGTTGGACAGCAAGCACAGATACGCAGTATTTT. It is translated as CASSWTASTDTQYF. The chain is built from TRBV6-5 and TRBJ2-3; D may be TRBD1 (6 bases). The CDR3 is 14 residues long. CDR1 and CDR2 from the germline V gene are MNHEY and SVGAGI. Trimming left V 4 bases short and J 0 bases short, with 8 bases between.

This clone was observed once. The J gene is TRBJ2-7, the V gene TRBV11-2; D might be TRBD2 (7 bases). The CDR3 totals 15 residues. Trimming took 2 bases from V and 3 from J, leaving 14 bases between them. Germline V gene data show CDR1 as SGHAT and CDR2 as FQNNGV. This chain's CDR3 is CASSLIQGGGYEQYF. Here the CDR3 DNA reads TGTGCCAGCAGCTTAATCCAGGGAGGGGGCTACGAGCAGTACTTC. Complete variable domain (other parts from reference TRBV11-2 and TRBJ2-7): EAGVAQSPRYKIIEKRQSVAFWCNPISGHATLYWYQQILGQGPKLLIQFQNNGVVDDSQLPKDRFSAERLKGVDSTLKIQPAKLEDSAVYLCASSLIQGGGYEQYFGPGTRLTVT.

Only a few counts were recorded for this clone. The chain is built from TRBV7-2 and TRBJ2-2, with TRBD1 matching 7 bases. The CDR3 length is 15 residues. Trimming at V came to 1 base and at J to 1 base, leaving 0 bases not matched to a gene. CDR1 is SGHTA, CDR2 FQGNSA, per germline. The CDR3 DNA is TGTGCCAGCAGCTTAGGGACAGGGAACACCGGGGAGCTGTTTTTT. Amino acids: CASSLGTGNTGELFF. Full variable domain (outside the CDR3, taken from reference TRBV7-2 and TRBJ2-2): GAGVSQSPSNKVTEKGKDVELRCDPISGHTALYWYRQSLGQGLEFLIYFQGNSAPDKSGLPSDRFSAERTGGSVSTLTIQRTQQEDSAVYLCASSLGTGNTGELFFGEGSRLTVL.

The CDR3 nucleotides read TGTGCCAGCAGCTTGGGTGAGGTGGGGACAGAGTCTAGCAATCAGCCCCAGCATTTT. Translation gives CASSLGEVGTESSNQPQHF. This sequence joins TRBV11-3 and TRBJ1-5, with 7 bases aligning to TRBD1. The V segment lost 3 bases and the J segment 0 bases; nucleotides outside the gene matches: 14. Looked up from germline, CDR1 is SGHNT and CDR2 is YENEEA. The length of the CDR3 is 19 residues.

Of note for this clone: Additional DNA sequences in this sample encode the identical CDR3. The chain employs TRBV7-9 and TRBJ1-4; D not certain. CDR1 and CDR2 from the germline V gene are SEHNR and FQNEAQ (reference sequence). The V end was cut by 1 base, the J end by 1 base, with 4 bases between. The CDR3 extends over 14 amino acids. The CDR3 spells CASSLGGTNEKLFF. The CDR3 nucleotides are TGTGCCAGCAGCTTAGGGGGAACTAATGAAAAACTGTTTTTT.

The gene calls are TRBV28 and TRBJ1-5, with D maybe TRBD1 (6 bases). The germline V and J ends were trimmed by 7 bases and 2 bases, with 27 bases remaining between them. The CDR3 has 19 amino acids. Germline-derived CDR1 and CDR2 are MDHEN and SYDVKM. The CDR3: CASTPSAGGRGVGNQPQHF. The DNA for the CDR3 is TGTGCCAGCACCCCTTCAGCCGGGGGCCGAGGGGTCGGCAATCAGCCCCAGCATTTT.

J is TRBJ2-3 and V is TRBV7-9, with 8 bases that match TRBD1. Germline values: CDR1 SEHNR, CDR2 FQNEAQ (reference sequence). With V trimmed by 1 base and J by 5 bases, 8 bases remained unmatched. The CDR3 is 16 residues long. The CDR3 reads CASSLERTGWGDTQYF. CDR3 in DNA: TGTGCCAGCAGCTTAGAGAGGACAGGGTGGGGAGATACGCAGTATTTT.

V gene TRBV6-5 combines with J gene TRBJ1-2; D gene unclear. The length of the CDR3 is 13 residues. Germline V gene data show CDR1 as MNHEY and CDR2 as SVGAGI. V was shortened by 8 bases and J by 6 bases, with 16 bases between the two germline ends. The CDR3 here is CASLARGQDGYTF. The CDR3 nucleotides read TGTGCCAGCCTGGCCCGCGGCCAGGATGGCTACACCTTC.

This chain joins TRBV2 and TRBJ2-5, with a tentative D call TRBD1 (5 bases). V gave up 0 bases and J gave up 5 bases, with 13 bases separating them. CDR3 length equals 15 residues. The V gene's germline CDR1 is SNHLY and CDR2 FYNNEI. In DNA form, the CDR3 reads TGTGCCAGCAGTGAAGCAGGGGTGGTTGGCGAGACCCAGTACTTC. Translating gives CASSEAGVVGETQYF.

The chain uses TRBV7-9 and TRBJ2-5; D gene ambiguous. This CDR3 spans 12 amino acids. V shed 5 bases and J shed 4 bases, with 8 bases lying between them. CDR1 is SEHNR, CDR2 FQNEAQ, per germline (reference sequence). CDR3 DNA sequence: TGTGCCAGCAGCCAGACCGGAGAGACCCAGTACTTC. Its translation is CASSQTGETQYF.

V usage is TRBV7-3 and J usage is TRBJ2-3; 10 bases line up with TRBD2. V lost 2 bases to trimming and J lost 2 bases; unmatched junction nucleotides: 10. This CDR3 comprises 18 residues. The germline V gene encodes CDR1 SGHTA and CDR2 FQGTGA. In DNA form, the CDR3 reads TGTGCCAGCAGCTTATGGGCTAGCGGGGGATCAACCACAGATACGCAGTATTTT. Protein: CASSLWASGGSTTDTQYF.